The present entry profiles one TCR beta chain with its context. In this sample, this clonotype turned up many times. Its antigen has not been determined. No per-base quality is available; no much larger clone lies one base away. This entry belongs to a study of CD8 T cells in ankylosing spondylitis listed by TCRdb under 2017. Regarding the research as a whole: To find TCR variants linked to disease, the study profiled T cell receptor beta repertoires in ankylosing spondylitis patients and healthy donors. The whole study cohort included 108 healthy donors and around 24 ankylosing spondylitis patients. Peripheral blood samples were taken, and synovial fluid was additionally collected from ankylosing spondylitis patients. What the work shows at the level of the full study, not this receptor alone: The disease-linked clones were reported to be significantly enriched in matched synovial fluid samples from ankylosing spondylitis patients. Blood from ankylosing spondylitis patients appeared to be characterized by a TCR beta motif composed of about eight highly homologous amino acid variants. A CD8+ phenotype was shown by the disease-linked clones, which were found at relatively low frequencies in peripheral blood. Some motif variants had previously been reported in the synovial fluid and blood of reactive arthritis patients, which suggests shared mechanisms of disease initiation.

Sequencing was carried out with an Illumina HiSeq 2500. TCR beta libraries were prepared by quantitative 5'-RACE with molecular barcodes. In the original analysis: Disease-linked TCR variants were identified with a new computational method built on a probabilistic model of VDJ rearrangement. TCRdb took the public reads, trimmed them with fastp at Q25, ran MiXCR for clone calling and kept in-frame beta chains. Rows with a matching CDR3 protein are joined into one entry that keeps the most common DNA and genes. The V and J calls come from TCRdb's annotation, not from the publication. Here the sample has about 90,000 distinct CDR3 sequences; approximately 9.6% occur a single time. 30% to 35% of the sample comes from the top ten. Germline trimming: 1 base from V, 7 bases from J; junction bases outside gene matches: 5. Counted from cysteine to phenylalanine, this CDR3 has 14 amino acids. Of the read, only the CDR3 DNA is kept; its 42 bases are in frame from base 1. The germline V gene (reference sequence) yields SGHNT for CDR1 and YYREEE for CDR2.

The chain uses TRBV5-4 and TRBJ1-2; 9 central bases correspond to TRBD1. The sequencing sample was made of blood, either unsorted or a sorted T cell fraction (not recorded which). The clonotype was recovered from a male donor with ankylosing spondylitis. CDR3 loop: CASSLTGGDFGYTF. The nucleotide sequence is TGTGCCAGCAGCTTGACAGGGGGCGATTTTGGCTACACCTTC.